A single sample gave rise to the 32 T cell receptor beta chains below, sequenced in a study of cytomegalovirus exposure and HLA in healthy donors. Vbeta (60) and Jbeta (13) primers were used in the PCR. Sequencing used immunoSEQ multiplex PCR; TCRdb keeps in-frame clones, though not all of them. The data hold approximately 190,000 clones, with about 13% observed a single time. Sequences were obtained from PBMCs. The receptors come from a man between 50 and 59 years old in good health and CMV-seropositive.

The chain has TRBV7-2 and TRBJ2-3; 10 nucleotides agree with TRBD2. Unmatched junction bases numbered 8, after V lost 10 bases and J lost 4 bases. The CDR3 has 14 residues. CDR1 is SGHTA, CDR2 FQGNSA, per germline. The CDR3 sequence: CATLGLAGADTQYF. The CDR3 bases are TGTGCCACCCTTGGGCTAGCGGGGGCAGATACGCAGTATTTT.

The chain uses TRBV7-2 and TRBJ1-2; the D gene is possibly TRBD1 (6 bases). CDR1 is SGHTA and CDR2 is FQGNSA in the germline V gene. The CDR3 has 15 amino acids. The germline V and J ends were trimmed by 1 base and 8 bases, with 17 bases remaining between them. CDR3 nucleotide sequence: TGTGCCAGCAGCTTAGGCGCCACAGGGAGTGGCGGCTACACCTTC. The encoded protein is CASSLGATGSGGYTF.

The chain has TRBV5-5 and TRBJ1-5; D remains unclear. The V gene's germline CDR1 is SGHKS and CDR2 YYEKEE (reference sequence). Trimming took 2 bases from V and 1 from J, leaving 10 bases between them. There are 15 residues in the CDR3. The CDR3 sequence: CASSLIAGSNQPQHF. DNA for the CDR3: TGTGCCAGCAGCTTAATTGCAGGCAGCAATCAGCCCCAGCATTTT.

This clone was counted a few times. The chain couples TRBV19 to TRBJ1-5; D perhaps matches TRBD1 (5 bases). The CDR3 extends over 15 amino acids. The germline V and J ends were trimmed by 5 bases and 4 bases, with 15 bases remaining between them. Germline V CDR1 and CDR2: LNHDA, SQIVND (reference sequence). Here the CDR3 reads CASSPPGPWNQPQHF. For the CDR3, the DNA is TGTGCCAGTAGTCCCCCAGGGCCTTGGAATCAGCCCCAGCATTTT.

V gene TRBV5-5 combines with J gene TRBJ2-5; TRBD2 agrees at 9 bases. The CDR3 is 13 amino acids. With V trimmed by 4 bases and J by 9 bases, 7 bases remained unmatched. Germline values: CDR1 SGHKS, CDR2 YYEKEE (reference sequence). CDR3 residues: CASSHRLAEAQYF. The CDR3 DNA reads TGTGCCAGCAGCCACCGACTAGCGGAGGCCCAGTACTTC.

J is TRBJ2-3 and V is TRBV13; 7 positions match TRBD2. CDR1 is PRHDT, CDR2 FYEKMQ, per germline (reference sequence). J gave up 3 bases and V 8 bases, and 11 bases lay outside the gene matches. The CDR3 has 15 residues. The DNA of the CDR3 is TGTGCCAGCCGTCTTCCGGGGGAGGGAACAGATACGCAGTATTTT. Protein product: CASRLPGEGTDTQYF.

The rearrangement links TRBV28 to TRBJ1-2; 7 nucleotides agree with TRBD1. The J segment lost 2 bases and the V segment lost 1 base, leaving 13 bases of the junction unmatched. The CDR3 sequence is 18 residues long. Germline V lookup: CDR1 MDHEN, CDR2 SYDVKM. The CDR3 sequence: CASSLSVGGGDRNYGYTF. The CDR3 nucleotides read TGTGCCAGCAGTTTATCCGTGGGGGGTGGGGACAGAAACTATGGCTACACCTTC.

This chain's CDR3 is CASSPRTAEAFF. CDR3 in DNA: TGTGCCAGTAGTCCGAGGACAGCAGAAGCTTTCTTT. The rearrangement uses TRBV19 and TRBJ1-1; D might be TRBD1 (6 bases). V lost 5 bases, J lost 8 bases, and 12 bases lay in between. Looked up from germline, CDR1 is LNHDA and CDR2 is SQIVND (reference sequence). This CDR3 contains 12 residues.

The CDR3 reads CASSVRGARDYGYTF. Here the CDR3 DNA reads TGTGCCAGCAGCGTGCGGGGGGCAAGGGACTATGGCTACACCTTC. V gene TRBV9 combines with J gene TRBJ1-2, with a possible D match to TRBD1 (6 bases). This CDR3 is built from 15 residues. In germline, CDR1 is SGDLS, CDR2 YYNGEE. The germline V and J ends were trimmed by 2 bases and 3 bases, with 14 bases remaining between them.

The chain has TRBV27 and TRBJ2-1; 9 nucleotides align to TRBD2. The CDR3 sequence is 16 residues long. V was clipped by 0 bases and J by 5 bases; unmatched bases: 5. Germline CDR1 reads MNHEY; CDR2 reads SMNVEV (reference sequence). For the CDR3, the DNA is TGTGCCAGCAGTTTATCCGCGGGGGGGATAAACAATGAGCAGTTCTTC. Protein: CASSLSAGGINNEQFF.

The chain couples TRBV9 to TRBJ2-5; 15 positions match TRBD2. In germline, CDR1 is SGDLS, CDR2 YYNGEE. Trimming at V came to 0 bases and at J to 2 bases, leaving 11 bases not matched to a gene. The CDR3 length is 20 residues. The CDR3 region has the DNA TGTGCCAGCAGCGTAGCCCCCGGGACTAGCGGGGGGACGATGCAAGAGACCCAGTACTTC. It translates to CASSVAPGTSGGTMQETQYF.

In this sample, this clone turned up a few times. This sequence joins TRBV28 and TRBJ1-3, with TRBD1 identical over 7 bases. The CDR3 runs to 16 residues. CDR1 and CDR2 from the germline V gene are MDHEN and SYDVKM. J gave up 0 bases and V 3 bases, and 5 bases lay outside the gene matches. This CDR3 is CASSFMTGSSGNTIYF. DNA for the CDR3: TGTGCCAGCAGTTTCATGACAGGGAGCTCTGGAAACACCATATATTTT.

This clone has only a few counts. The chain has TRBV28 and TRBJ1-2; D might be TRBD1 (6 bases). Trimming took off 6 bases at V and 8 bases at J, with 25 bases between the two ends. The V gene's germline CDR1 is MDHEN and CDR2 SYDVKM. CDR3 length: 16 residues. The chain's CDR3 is CASSPTGSSYWRGYTF. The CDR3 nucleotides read TGTGCCAGCAGCCCGACAGGTTCCAGCTATTGGAGGGGCTACACCTTC.

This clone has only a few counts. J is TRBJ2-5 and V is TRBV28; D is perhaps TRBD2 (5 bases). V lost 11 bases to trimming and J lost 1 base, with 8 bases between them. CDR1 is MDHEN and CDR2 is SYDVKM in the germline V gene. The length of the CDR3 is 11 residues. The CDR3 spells CALGGQETQYF. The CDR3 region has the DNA TGTGCCCTTGGAGGCCAAGAGACCCAGTACTTC. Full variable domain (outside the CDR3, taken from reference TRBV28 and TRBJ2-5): DVKVTQSSRYLVKRTGEKVFLECVQDMDHENMFWYRQDPGLGLRLIYFSYDVKMKEKGDIPEGYSVSREKKERFSLILESASTNQTSMYLCALGGQETQYFGPGTRLLVL.

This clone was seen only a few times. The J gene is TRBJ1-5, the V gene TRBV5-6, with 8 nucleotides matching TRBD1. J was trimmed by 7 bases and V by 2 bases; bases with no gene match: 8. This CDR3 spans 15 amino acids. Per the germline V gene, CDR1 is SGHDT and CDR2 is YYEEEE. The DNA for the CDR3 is TGTGCCAGCAGCTTAACAGGGGGAAGGGGACAGCCCCAGCATTTT. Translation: CASSLTGGRGQPQHF.

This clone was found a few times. The CDR3 DNA sequence: TGTGCCAGCAGCTTGGCCTGGGTGCGGAATTCACCCCTCCACTTT. Amino acids: CASSLAWVRNSPLHF. The chain has TRBV5-5 and TRBJ1-6; D is undetermined. The germline V gene encodes CDR1 SGHKS and CDR2 YYEKEE (reference sequence). The CDR3 sequence is 15 residues long. V lost 0 bases to trimming and J lost 7 bases, with 11 bases between them. Looking up the rest from reference TRBV5-5 and TRBJ1-6 gives the full variable domain: DAGVTQSPTHLIKTRGQQVTLRCSPISGHKSVSWYQQVLGQGPQFIFQYYEKEERGRGNFPDRFSARQFPNYSSELNVNALLLGDSALYLCASSLAWVRNSPLHFGNGTRLTVT.

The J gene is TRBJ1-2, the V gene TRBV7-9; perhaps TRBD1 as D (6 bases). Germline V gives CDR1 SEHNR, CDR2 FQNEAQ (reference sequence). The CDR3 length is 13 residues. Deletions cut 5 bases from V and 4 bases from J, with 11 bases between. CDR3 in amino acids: CASSRDKSYGYTF. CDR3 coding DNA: TGTGCCAGCAGCCGGGACAAGAGCTATGGCTACACCTTC.

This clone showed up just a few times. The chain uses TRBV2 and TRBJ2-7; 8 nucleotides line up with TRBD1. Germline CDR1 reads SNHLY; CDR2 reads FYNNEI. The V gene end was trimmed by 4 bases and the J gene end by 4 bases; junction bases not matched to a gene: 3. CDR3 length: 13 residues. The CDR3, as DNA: TGTGCCAGCAGTGGGGGACAGGCGTACGAGCAGTACTTC. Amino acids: CASSGGQAYEQYF.

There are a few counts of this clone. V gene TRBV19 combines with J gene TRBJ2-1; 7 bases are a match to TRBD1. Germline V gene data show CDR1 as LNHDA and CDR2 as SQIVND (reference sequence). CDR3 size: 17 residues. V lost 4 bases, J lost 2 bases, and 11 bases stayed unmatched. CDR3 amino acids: CASSTVVGTAAYNEQFF. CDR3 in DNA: TGTGCCAGTAGTACAGTGGTGGGGACAGCGGCCTACAATGAGCAGTTCTTC.

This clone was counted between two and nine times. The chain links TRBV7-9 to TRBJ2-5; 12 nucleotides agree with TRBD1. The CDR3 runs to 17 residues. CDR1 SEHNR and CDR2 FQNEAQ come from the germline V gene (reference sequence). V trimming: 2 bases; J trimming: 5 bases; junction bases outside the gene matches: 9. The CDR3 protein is CASSLPPGQGARETQYF. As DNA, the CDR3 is TGTGCCAGCAGCTTACCCCCGGGACAGGGGGCTCGGGAGACCCAGTACTTC.

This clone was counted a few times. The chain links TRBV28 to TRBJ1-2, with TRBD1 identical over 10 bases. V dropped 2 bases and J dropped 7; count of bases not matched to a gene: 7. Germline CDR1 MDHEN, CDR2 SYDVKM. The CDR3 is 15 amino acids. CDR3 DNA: TGTGCCAGCAGTTTAGGTTTGACAGGGGGCGGTGGCTACACCTTC. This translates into CASSLGLTGGGGYTF.

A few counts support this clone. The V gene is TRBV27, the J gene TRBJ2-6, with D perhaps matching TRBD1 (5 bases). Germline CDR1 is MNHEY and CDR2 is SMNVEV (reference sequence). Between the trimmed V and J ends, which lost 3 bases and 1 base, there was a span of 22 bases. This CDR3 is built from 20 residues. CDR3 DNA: TGTGCCAGCAGTTTGATTCCCGAAGGGGCTGTATTGTCTGGGGCCAACGTCCTGACTTTC. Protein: CASSLIPEGAVLSGANVLTF.

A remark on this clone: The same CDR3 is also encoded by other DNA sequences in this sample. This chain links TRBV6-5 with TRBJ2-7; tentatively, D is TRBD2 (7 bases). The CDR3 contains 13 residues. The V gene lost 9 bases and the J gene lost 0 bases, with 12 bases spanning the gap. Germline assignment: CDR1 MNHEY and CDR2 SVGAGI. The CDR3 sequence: CARKRGHSYEQYV. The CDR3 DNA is TGTGCCAGAAAGCGGGGACACTCCTACGAGCAGTACGTC.

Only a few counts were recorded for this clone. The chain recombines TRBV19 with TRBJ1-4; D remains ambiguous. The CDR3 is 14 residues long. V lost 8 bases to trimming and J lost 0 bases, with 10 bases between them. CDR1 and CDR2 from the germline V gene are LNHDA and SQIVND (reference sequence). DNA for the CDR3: TGTGCCAGTGCTATGCGGCCAACTAATGAAAAACTGTTTTTT. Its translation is CASAMRPTNEKLFF.

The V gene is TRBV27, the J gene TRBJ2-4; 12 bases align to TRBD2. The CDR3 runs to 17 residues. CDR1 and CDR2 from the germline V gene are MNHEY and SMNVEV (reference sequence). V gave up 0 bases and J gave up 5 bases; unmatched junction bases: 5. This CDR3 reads CASSLSRLAGVQNIQYF. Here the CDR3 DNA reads TGTGCCAGCAGTTTATCGAGACTAGCGGGGGTCCAAAACATTCAGTACTTC.

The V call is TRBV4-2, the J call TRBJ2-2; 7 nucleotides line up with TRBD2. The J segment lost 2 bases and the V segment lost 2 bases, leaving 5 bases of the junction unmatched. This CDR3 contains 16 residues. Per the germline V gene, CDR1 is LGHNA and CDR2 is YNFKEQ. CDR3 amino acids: CASSQKTSLNTGELFF. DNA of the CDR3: TGTGCCAGCAGCCAAAAGACTAGCCTTAACACCGGGGAGCTGTTTTTT.

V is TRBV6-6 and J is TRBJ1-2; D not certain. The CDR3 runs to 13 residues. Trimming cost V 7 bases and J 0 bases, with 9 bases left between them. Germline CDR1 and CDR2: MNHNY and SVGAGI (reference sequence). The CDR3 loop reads CASNFVANYGYTF. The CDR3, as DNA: TGTGCCAGCAACTTCGTCGCTAACTATGGCTACACCTTC.

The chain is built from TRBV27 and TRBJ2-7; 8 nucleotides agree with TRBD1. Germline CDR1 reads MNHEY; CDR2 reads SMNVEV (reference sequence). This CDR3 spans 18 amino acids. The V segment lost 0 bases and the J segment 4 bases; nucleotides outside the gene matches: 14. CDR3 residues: CASSLSRPEGQDLYEQYV. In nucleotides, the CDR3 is TGTGCCAGCAGTTTATCGCGCCCGGAGGGACAGGACCTATACGAGCAGTACGTC.

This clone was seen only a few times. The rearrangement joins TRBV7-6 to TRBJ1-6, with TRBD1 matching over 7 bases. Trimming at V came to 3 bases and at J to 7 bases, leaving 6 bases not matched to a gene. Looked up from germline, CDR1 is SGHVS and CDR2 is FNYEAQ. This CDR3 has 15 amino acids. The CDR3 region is CASSLDRPGNSPLHF. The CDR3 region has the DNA TGTGCCAGCAGCTTGGACAGGCCGGGGAATTCACCCCTCCACTTT.

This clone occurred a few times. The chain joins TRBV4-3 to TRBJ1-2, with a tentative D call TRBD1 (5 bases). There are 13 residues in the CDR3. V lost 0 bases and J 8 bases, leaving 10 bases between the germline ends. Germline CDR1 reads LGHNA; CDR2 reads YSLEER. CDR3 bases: TGCGCCAGCAGCCAAGATAGGGGAGGGGGCTACACCTTC. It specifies CASSQDRGGGYTF.

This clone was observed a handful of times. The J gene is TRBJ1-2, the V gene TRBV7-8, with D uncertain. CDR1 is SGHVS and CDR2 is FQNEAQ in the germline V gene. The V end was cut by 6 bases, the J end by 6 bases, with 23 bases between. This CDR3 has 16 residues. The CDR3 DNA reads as TGTGCCAGCAGTCAAAACCCCGGGAGAGCGGCCCATGGCTACACCTTC. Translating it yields CASSQNPGRAAHGYTF.

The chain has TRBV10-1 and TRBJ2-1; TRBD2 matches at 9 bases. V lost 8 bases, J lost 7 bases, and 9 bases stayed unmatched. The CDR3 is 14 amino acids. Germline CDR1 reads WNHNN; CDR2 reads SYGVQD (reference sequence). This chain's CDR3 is CASCGGGAGNEQFF. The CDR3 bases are TGCGCCAGCTGCGGCGGGGGGGCGGGGAATGAGCAGTTCTTC.